This T cell receptor beta chain derives from a study of cytomegalovirus exposure and HLA in healthy donors. TCRdb keeps only in-frame clones here, not all; method: immunoSEQ multiplex PCR. The profile shows approximately 200,000 clones, about 93% of them singletons. Unmatched junction bases numbered 7, after V lost 3 bases and J lost 4 bases. The CDR3 has 15 residues. In germline, CDR1 is ENHRY, CDR2 SYGVKD. Overall study findings and caveats: The authors enumerated over 150 TCR beta chains as linked to cytomegalovirus. Published work reported that the classifier diagnosed cytomegalovirus status with high specificity and sensitivity.

The donors were in the roughly 120-subject validation cohort, distinct from the roughly 700-subject first cohort. A remark on this clone: Its specificity is unknown.

Sequenced: PBMCs. The origin of this receptor is a young woman in good health and CMV-seronegative. V is TRBV10-3 and J is TRBJ2-7; TRBD2 matches 9 bases. Written as DNA, the CDR3 is TGTGCCATCAGTGATTTAGCGGGAGATAAGTACGAGCAGTACTTC. Translated, it gives CAISDLAGDKYEQYF.